This record covers a single TCR beta chain. This sample is drawn from a study of blood T cell repertoires in COVID-19. About the study: T cells, B-cell-depleted T cells, or PBMCs provided the cDNA or gDNA that served as material.

Measured with immunoSEQ multiplex PCR; TCRdb has only the in-frame clones, and not every one. The sample has about 160,000 clones; roughly 90% are singletons. The ends were cut back, 5 bases at V and 1 base at J, with 17 bases in the middle. CDR3 length equals 16 residues. CDR1 and CDR2 from the germline V gene are MGHRA and YSYEKL. The chain combines TRBV4-1 with TRBJ1-1, with D perhaps TRBD1 (6 bases). The TCR comes from a man aged 18 to 29 with acute or convalescent COVID-19. Sequenced input: peripheral blood. The CDR3 spells CASSIQGRGRNTEAFF. CDR3 in DNA: TGCGCCAGCAGCATACAGGGTAGGGGACGGAACACTGAAGCTTTCTTT.